The rows below give T cell receptor beta chains drawn from one sample of a study of pediatric ulcerative colitis. Sequenced by immunoSEQ multiplex PCR; TCRdb stores in-frame clones only, minus some. The sample holds tens of thousands of clones, over 70% seen once. Sequenced input: gut tissue. These receptors were collected from a girl aged 10 to 17 with moderate ulcerative colitis. Both conserved end residues are part of each CDR3. The D gene is left open where the match is weak. Not all rows give a size; the values are once, few, many and, for expanded clones, a class.

abundance	v_gene	j_gene	d_gene	CDR3aa	CDR3nt
few	TRBV6-5	TRBJ1-5	.	CAAEGGDQPQHF	TGTGCCGCTGAAGGGGGAGATCAGCCCCAGCATTTT
.	TRBV10-3	TRBJ1-3	.	CAISSDWSWNTIYF	TGTGCCATCAGTTCGGACTGGTCGTGGAACACCATATATTTT
.	TRBV5-1	TRBJ1-3	.	CASSLDGIFSGNTIYF	TGCGCCAGCAGCTTGGACGGCATATTCTCTGGAAACACCATATATTTT
few	TRBV5-4	TRBJ1-6	TRBD1	CASSPVQGLYNSPLHF	TGTGCCAGCAGCCCAGTACAGGGGTTATATAATTCACCCCTCCACTTT
.	TRBV5-1	TRBJ1-2	TRBD1	CASSLGQGAYGYTF	TGCGCCAGCAGCTTGGGACAGGGGGCTTATGGCTACACCTTC
.	TRBV5-8	TRBJ2-7	TRBD1	CASSLTRQGNKQYF	TGTGCCAGCAGCTTAACGAGACAGGGAAACAAGCAGTACTTC
few	TRBV6-1	TRBJ2-7	.	CASSEAGRPYEQYF	TGTGCCAGCAGTGAAGCCGGACGGCCCTACGAGCAGTACTTC
.	TRBV25-1	TRBJ1-2	TRBD1	CATGTGVYGYTF	TGTGCCACCGGGACAGGGGTCTATGGCTACACCTTC
.	TRBV21-1	TRBJ2-7	.	CASSPGLAGGYEQYF	TGTGCCAGCAGTCCTGGACTAGCGGGGGGTTACGAGCAGTACTTC
once	TRBV11-2	TRBJ1-1	.	CASSFRGAASGTEAFF	TGTGCCAGCAGCTTCCGGGGAGCGGCTTCGGGCACTGAAGCTTTCTTT
.	TRBV2	TRBJ2-1	.	CASLRPGANEQFF	TGTGCCAGCCTCCGCCCGGGGGCCAATGAGCAGTTCTTC
.	TRBV21-1	TRBJ2-1	.	CASRMDTGCRFLPVEQFF	TGTGCCAGCAGGATGGATACAGGGTGTCGCTTCCTACCGGTGGAGCAGTTCTTC
few	TRBV5-6	TRBJ2-7	.	CASSLGRRGSYEQYF	TGTGCCAGCAGCTTGGGACGGCGAGGTTCCTACGAGCAGTACTTC
.	TRBV4-3	TRBJ2-3	.	CASQPRWVHTDTQYF	TGCGCCAGCCAGCCAAGGTGGGTCCACACAGATACGCAGTATTTT
.	TRBV4-1	TRBJ2-2	TRBD1	CASSHLGGSGELFF	TGCGCCAGCAGCCACCTAGGGGGCTCCGGGGAGCTGTTTTTT
.	TRBV27	TRBJ1-2	.	CASSLAGYNYGYTF	TGTGCCAGCAGTTTAGCAGGATATAACTATGGCTACACCTTC
.	TRBV5-1	TRBJ1-1	.	CASSLSRLNTEAFF	TGCGCCAGCAGCTTGTCGCGGCTGAACACTGAAGCTTTCTTT
.	TRBV18	TRBJ2-7	.	CASSPPAGAYEQYF	TGTGCCAGCTCACCACCGGCAGGGGCCTACGAGCAGTACTTC
.	TRBV7-9	TRBJ1-2	.	CASSPVTIPHGYTF	TGTGCCAGCAGCCCTGTCACAATCCCTCATGGCTACACCTTC
once	TRBV5-6	TRBJ1-1	.	CASSSIGELWTEAFF	TGTGCCAGCAGCTCCATTGGGGAGCTGTGGACTGAAGCTTTCTTT
.	TRBV30	TRBJ2-7	.	CAWEVKTGTYEQYF	TGTGCGTGGGAGGTAAAGACGGGAACCTACGAGCAGTACTTC
.	TRBV4-2	TRBJ2-7	.	CASSQDPAGPTYEQYF	TGTGCCAGCAGCCAAGATCCCGCGGGGCCGACCTACGAGCAGTACTTC
.	TRBV6-6	TRBJ2-7	TRBD2	CASSLLLWGGEGEQYF	TGTGCCAGCAGTCTCCTCCTTTGGGGGGGGGAAGGCGAGCAGTACTTC
.	TRBV10-3	TRBJ2-2	.	CAISLVGGNTGELFF	TGTGCCATCAGCTTGGTGGGGGGGAACACCGGGGAGCTGTTTTTT
.	TRBV25-1	TRBJ1-6	.	CASSELKWVNSPLHF	TGTGCCAGCAGTGAATTAAAGTGGGTTAACTCACCCCTCCACTTT
.	TRBV7-2	TRBJ2-7	TRBD2	CASSLSGGTSYEQYF	TGTGCCAGCAGCTTAAGCGGGGGGACCTCCTACGAGCAGTACTTC
.	TRBV30	TRBJ2-7	.	CARTPAPGSPYEQYF	TGTGCCCGGACGCCCGCCCCCGGGAGCCCCTACGAGCAGTACTTC
.	TRBV4-1	TRBJ2-1	.	CASTIVWGSSYNEQFF	TGCGCCAGCACCATCGTCTGGGGAAGCTCCTACAATGAGCAGTTCTTC
few	TRBV19	TRBJ1-5	.	CASEGKRVWNQPQHF	TGTGCCAGCGAGGGAAAGAGGGTATGGAATCAGCCCCAGCATTTT
.	TRBV28	TRBJ1-5	.	CASTEAELYSNQPQHF	TGTGCCAGCACTGAAGCGGAGCTCTATAGCAATCAGCCCCAGCATTTT
.	TRBV7-9	TRBJ2-1	.	CASRRADEQFF	TGTGCCAGCAGGCGGGCGGATGAGCAGTTCTTC
few	TRBV2	TRBJ1-1	.	CASSEGPNTEAFF	TGTGCCAGCAGTGAAGGGCCGAACACTGAAGCTTTCTTT
.	TRBV5-4	TRBJ1-1	TRBD1	CASSLALGTGAGGTEAFF	TGTGCCAGCAGCTTGGCCCTTGGGACAGGGGCGGGGGGCACTGAAGCTTTCTTT
.	TRBV6-4	TRBJ1-4	.	CASSVQLGEKLFF	TGTGCCAGCAGTGTTCAGCTGGGGGAAAAACTGTTTTTT
.	TRBV6-1	TRBJ2-5	.	CASGTGTPLETQYF	TGTGCCAGCGGGACCGGGACCCCGTTAGAGACCCAGTACTTC
.	TRBV5-4	TRBJ2-1	TRBD2	CASSRTSGGYNEQFF	TGTGCCAGCAGCCGGACTAGCGGGGGGTACAATGAGCAGTTCTTC
few	TRBV28	TRBJ1-2	.	CASSFAGRRSIGYTF	TGTGCCAGCAGTTTTGCGGGCAGGCGCTCGATTGGCTACACCTTC
few	TRBV7-2	TRBJ1-5	.	CASSPAGAAQPQHF	TGTGCCAGCAGCCCCGCCGGGGCGGCTCAGCCCCAGCATTTT
.	TRBV5-1	TRBJ1-2	TRBD1	CASSSGQGYGYTF	TGCGCCAGCAGCTCGGGACAGGGGTATGGCTACACCTTC
.	TRBV23-1	TRBJ1-1	.	CASRERTEAFF	TGCGCCAGCAGGGAAAGGACTGAAGCTTTCTTT
.	TRBV19	TRBJ1-1	TRBD1	CASSIRAGGDEAFF	TGTGCCAGTAGTATCCGGGCAGGGGGCGATGAAGCTTTCTTT
.	TRBV19	TRBJ2-7	.	CASSIAQAREQYF	TGTGCCAGTAGTATAGCGCAGGCTCGCGAGCAGTACTTC
.	TRBV18	TRBJ2-5	.	CASSPAELGTQYF	TGTGCCAGCTCACCGGCTGAGCTGGGCACCCAGTACTTC
.	TRBV5-6	TRBJ1-1	.	CASSGGSWRASHTEAFF	TGTGCCAGCAGCGGGGGCAGTTGGAGGGCGAGTCACACTGAAGCTTTCTTT
once	TRBV18	TRBJ1-3	.	CASSPYVTSSGNTIYF	TGTGCCAGCTCACCATACGTCACGAGCTCTGGAAACACCATATATTTT
once	TRBV9	TRBJ2-3	TRBD2	CASSAVTSGVADTQYF	TGTGCCAGCAGCGCCGTGACTAGCGGGGTAGCAGATACGCAGTATTTT
.	TRBV7-9	TRBJ1-6	TRBD1	CASSRDRGPISPLHF	TGTGCCAGCAGCCGGGACAGGGGGCCAATTTCACCCCTCCACTTT
.	TRBV19	TRBJ1-5	TRBD1	CASSDRGVSNQPQHF	TGTGCCAGTAGCGACAGGGGAGTTAGCAATCAGCCCCAGCATTTT
.	TRBV6-1	TRBJ2-1	TRBD1	CASSGRDRGNNEQFF	TGTGCCAGCAGTGGCCGGGACAGGGGGAACAATGAGCAGTTCTTC
.	TRBV7-2	TRBJ2-5	TRBD2	CASSSQTSGGAGETQYF	TGTGCCAGCAGCTCCCAGACTAGCGGGGGGGCTGGGGAGACCCAGTACTTC
.	TRBV7-9	TRBJ2-7	.	CASSSPGLALVYEQYF	TGTGCCAGCAGCTCCCCGGGTTTGGCGCTGGTCTACGAGCAGTACTTC